This TCR beta chain was captured by sequencing in a study of spatial heterogeneity in lung cancer. Stated time point: blood at routine non-recurrence follow-up after resection. Trimming shortened V by 0 bases and J by 10 bases, and 10 bases separated the two germline ends. The CDR3 is 14 amino acids. In germline, CDR1 is SGHDN, CDR2 FVKESK. Via MiXCR, TCRdb re-called the 5' RACE reads, giving one row per CDR3 protein. This sample yields fewer than 30,000 distinct CDR3 sequences, of which roughly a tenth are seen a single time; 20% to 25% belongs to the top ten. In its sample, this clonotype was seen a few times.

The chain links TRBV14 to TRBJ1-6, with a possible D match to TRBD1 (6 bases). This specimen was PBMCs, taken at follow-up. This receptor was obtained from a male donor with early-stage non-small cell lung cancer. CDR3 region: CASSQDRGRSPLHF. CDR3 DNA sequence: TGTGCCAGCAGCCAAGACAGGGGTCGCTCACCCCTCCACTTT.